This T cell receptor beta chain derives from a study of blood T cell repertoires in COVID-19. Whole-study context: The samples span acute and convalescent COVID-19 from the United States, Italy and Spain. T cells, B-cell-depleted T cells, or PBMCs provided the cDNA or gDNA that served as material.

In the original analysis: Nucleated cell counts were estimated from reference gene primer amplification. Method: immunoSEQ multiplex PCR; TCRdb's copy keeps in-frame clones and lacks some. That table is the source of V, J and clone size, and D and trimming were worked out from the DNA. This sample yields around 250,000 clones, of which 86% are seen a single time; around 3.6% belongs to the top ten. Per the germline V gene, CDR1 is SGHRS and CDR2 is YFSETQ. V was shortened by 0 bases and J by 12 bases, with 16 bases between the two germline ends. The CDR3 has 15 amino acids. The sequencing sample was made of peripheral blood. The chain recombines TRBV5-1 with TRBJ1-6, with D perhaps TRBD1 (6 bases). This clonotype was sampled from a young man with active or convalescent COVID-19. The CDR3 nucleotides read TGCGCCAGCAGCTTGGCCCCCAGCAGGGGCGAACCCCTCCACTTT. Protein sequence: CASSLAPSRGEPLHF.